The 8 T cell receptor beta chains below were found in one sample sequenced in a study of control samples from healthy donors and cancer patients. Repertoires were generated with immunoSEQ multiplex PCR, while TCRdb's copy carries only in-frame clones and drops some. The sample has 90,000 to 110,000 clones, 75% to 95% seen once. The sequenced material came from blood. These receptors were obtained from a human donor in good health. The donor label of this sample is uncertain.

The chain uses TRBV18 and TRBJ1-4; D is perhaps TRBD1 (5 bases). The CDR3 length is 15 residues. The V gene's germline CDR1 is KGHSH and CDR2 LQKENI. V gave up 8 bases and J gave up 5 bases, with 18 bases separating them. The CDR3 bases are TGTGCCAGCAACGAACGGGGCAGAGCGAATGAAAAACTGTTTTTT. It translates to CASNERGRANEKLFF.

The rearrangement links TRBV7-3 to TRBJ1-1; a weak D match, TRBD1 (6 bases). The germline gives CDR1 SGHTA, CDR2 FQGTGA. Trimming took off 2 bases at V and 5 bases at J, with 9 bases between the two ends. The CDR3 is made up of 13 amino acids. CDR3 region: CASSLDRSTEAFF. The CDR3 coding sequence is TGTGCCAGCAGCTTAGACAGGTCTACTGAAGCTTTCTTT.

The rearrangement uses TRBV7-2 and TRBJ2-5; D is uncertain. Germline V CDR1 and CDR2: SGHTA, FQGNSA. CDR3 size: 14 residues. Trimming cost V 5 bases and J 5 bases, with 15 bases left between them. The CDR3 coding sequence is TGTGCCAGCAGCACGATAAGCCTGTGGGAGACCCAGTACTTC. It specifies CASSTISLWETQYF.

The chain couples TRBV7-6 to TRBJ2-3; D perhaps matches TRBD1 (5 bases). V was clipped by 3 bases and J by 4 bases, with 8 bases between them. Germline V gives CDR1 SGHVS, CDR2 FNYEAQ. The CDR3 consists of 13 residues. CDR3 DNA: TGTGCCAGCAGCTTTCAGGGCCCAGATACGCAGTATTTT. Its protein is CASSFQGPDTQYF.

The gene calls are TRBV13 and TRBJ2-1, with D possibly TRBD1 on 6 matching bases. V was trimmed by 4 bases and J by 6 bases, leaving 10 bases between them. CDR1 is PRHDT and CDR2 is FYEKMQ in the germline V gene (reference sequence). This CDR3 spans 13 amino acids. The CDR3 protein is CASSSLDSNEQFF. The DNA of the CDR3 is TGTGCCAGCAGCTCCCTGGACAGCAATGAGCAGTTCTTC.

The J gene is TRBJ2-7, the V gene TRBV10-3, with TRBD1 matching 10 bases. The germline V gene has CDR1 ENHRY and CDR2 SYGVKD. This CDR3 contains 14 residues. J lost 4 bases, V lost 8 bases, and 8 bases had no gene match. CDR3 protein: CAIGAGTGVYEQYV. The CDR3 DNA reads TGTGCCATCGGGGCCGGGACAGGGGTTTACGAGCAGTACGTC.

The V call is TRBV11-2, the J call TRBJ2-2; perhaps TRBD1 as D (6 bases). The CDR3 has 15 residues. CDR1 is SGHAT, CDR2 FQNNGV, per germline. V was clipped by 5 bases and J by 5 bases, with 15 bases between them. Here the CDR3 reads CASSPKHQGTGELFF. In DNA, the CDR3 is TGTGCCAGCAGCCCTAAACACCAGGGGACCGGGGAGCTGTTTTTT.

Turning to this clone: Other nucleotide sequences in the sample specify the same CDR3. The rearrangement links TRBV11-2 to TRBJ2-5; D is unresolved. The V end lost 1 base, the J end lost 5 bases, and 5 bases lay between the germline ends. The CDR3 has 12 residues. CDR1 is SGHAT and CDR2 is FQNNGV in the germline V gene. CDR3 residues: CASSLVRETQYF. The CDR3 region has the DNA TGTGCCAGCAGCTTAGTGAGGGAGACCCAGTACTTC.